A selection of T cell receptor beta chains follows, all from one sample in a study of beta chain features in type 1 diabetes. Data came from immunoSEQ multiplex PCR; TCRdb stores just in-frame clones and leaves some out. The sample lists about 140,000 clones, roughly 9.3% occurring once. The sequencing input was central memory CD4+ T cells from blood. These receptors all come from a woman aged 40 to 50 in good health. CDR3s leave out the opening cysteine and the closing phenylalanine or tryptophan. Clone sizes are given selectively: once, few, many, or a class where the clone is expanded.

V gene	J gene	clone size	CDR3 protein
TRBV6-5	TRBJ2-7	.	ASRGQGDSYEQY
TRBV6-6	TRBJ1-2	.	ATRPGGGNYGYT
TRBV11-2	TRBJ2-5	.	ASSLALGGTSGGLKTQY
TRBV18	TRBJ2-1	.	ASSPIQTGGSYNEQF
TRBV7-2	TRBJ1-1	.	ASSLFYGATEAF
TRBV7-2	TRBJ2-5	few	ASIRGEGETQY
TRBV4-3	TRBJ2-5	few	ASSQVHGTSQETQY
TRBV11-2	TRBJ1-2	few	ASSLVAGKDGYT
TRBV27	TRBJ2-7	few	ASSVGTGGSYEQY
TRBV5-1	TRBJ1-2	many	ASRDGTGSSYGYT
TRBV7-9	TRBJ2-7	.	ASMRTDTYEQY
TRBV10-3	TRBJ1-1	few	ATTGQGNTEAF
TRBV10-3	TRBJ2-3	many	AISEGERFTDTQY
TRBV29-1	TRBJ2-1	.	SVGGPRGRNMNEQF
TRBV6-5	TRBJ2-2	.	ASTRLAVNTGELF
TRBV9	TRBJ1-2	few	ASSVAFGEDHGYT
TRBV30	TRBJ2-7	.	AWSASGGGYEQY
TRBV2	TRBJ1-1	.	ASKGQTNTEAF
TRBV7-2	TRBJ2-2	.	ASSLSGGRTGELF
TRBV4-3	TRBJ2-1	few	ASSRGRGYNEQF
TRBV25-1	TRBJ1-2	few	ASSEPGRAVYGYT
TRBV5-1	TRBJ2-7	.	ASSPGQGFTYEQY
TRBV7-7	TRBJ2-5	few	ASNPGGAETQY
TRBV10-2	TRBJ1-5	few	ASRPDRGSGQPQH
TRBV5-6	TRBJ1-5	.	ASSGQFSNQPQH
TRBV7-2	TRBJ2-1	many	ASSFGSRDSLYNEQF
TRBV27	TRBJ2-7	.	ASSTNRVHEQY
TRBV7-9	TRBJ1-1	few	ASSRQGGNTEAF
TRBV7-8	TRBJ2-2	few	ASSFSGGATGELF
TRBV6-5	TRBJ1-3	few	ASSYSRGHTGNTIY
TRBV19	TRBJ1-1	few	ASSSRTRGNTEAF
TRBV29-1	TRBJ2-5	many	SAAKADYGTQY
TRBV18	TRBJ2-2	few	ASSPRHGELF
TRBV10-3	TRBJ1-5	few	AISDLNQPQH
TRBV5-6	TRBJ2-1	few	ASIWKGALSGGQF
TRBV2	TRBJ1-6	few	ASSEGQGAYSPLH
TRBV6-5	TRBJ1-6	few	ASSYQGSYNSPLH
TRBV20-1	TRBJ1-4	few	SAGQGEKLF
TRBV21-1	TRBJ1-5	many	ASSNELNQPQH
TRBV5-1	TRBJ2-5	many	ASSFGRTEETQY
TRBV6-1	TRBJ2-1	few	ASGAGGTTYNEQF
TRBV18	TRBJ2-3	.	ASSQTAVGAFGTDTQY
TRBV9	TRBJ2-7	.	ASSSGTAPEQY
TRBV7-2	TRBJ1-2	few	ASSLGGGRQGNYGYT
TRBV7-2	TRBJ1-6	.	ASSTPPGETNSPLH
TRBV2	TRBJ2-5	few	ASRIGQVIQETQY
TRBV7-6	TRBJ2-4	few	ASSLLWETIAKNIQY
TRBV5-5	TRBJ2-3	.	ASSLVGLAGANTDTQY
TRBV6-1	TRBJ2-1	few	ASSELAGAVNNEQF
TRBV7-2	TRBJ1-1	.	ASSLGQGREAF
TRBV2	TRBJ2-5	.	ASSVYQETQY
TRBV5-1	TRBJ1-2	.	ASSLALTGEMSYGYT
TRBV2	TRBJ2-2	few	ASRGQVNTGELF